Listed here is a single T cell receptor beta chain. Its antigen is currently not known. One base away there is no much larger clone; base qualities are not given. Library preparation was by the immunoSEQ multiplex PCR assay. TCRdb provides this immuneACCESS table in a form limited to in-frame rearrangements. Some clones are lacking; in checked studies, under half of them reflect an unresolved V gene, and why the rest are absent is not known. Across this sample there are 35,000 to 50,000 clones, with roughly 89% seen only once. The ten largest make up roughly 0.7% of the sample. The data belong to a study of T cell changes during pregnancy in multiple sclerosis (dated by TCRdb to 2018 to 2020). Study-level background: The study looked at changes in the T cell repertoire across pregnancy in women with multiple sclerosis.

This specimen was CD4+ T cells from peripheral blood mononuclear cells, taken in the first trimester of pregnancy. This TCR was recovered from a female donor with multiple sclerosis, enrolled in a pregnancy study.

The DNA sequence is as follows: TGTGCCAGCAGCTTAGAGGGAGAAGGGACTGAAGCTTTCTTT. Its protein product is CASSLEGEGTEAFF. The chain employs TRBV7-9 and TRBJ1-1, with the D gene not clear enough to name. Trimming takes 1 base from V and 5 bases from J, and the germline ends sit 11 bases apart. The CDR3, from cysteine to phenylalanine, totals 14 residues. Left in the record is the CDR3 DNA by itself, 42 bases read in frame from the first base. The CDR1 and CDR2 encoded by the germline V gene (reference sequence) are SEHNR and FQNEAQ. The full variable domain, with segments outside the CDR3 supplied by the reference TRBV7-9 and TRBJ1-1 proteins, appears as DTGVSQNPRHKITKRGQNVTFRCDPISEHNRLYWYRQTLGQGPEFLTYFQNEAQLEKSRLLSDRFSAERPKGSFSTLEIQRTEQGDSAMYLCASSLEGEGTEAFFGQGTRLTVV.